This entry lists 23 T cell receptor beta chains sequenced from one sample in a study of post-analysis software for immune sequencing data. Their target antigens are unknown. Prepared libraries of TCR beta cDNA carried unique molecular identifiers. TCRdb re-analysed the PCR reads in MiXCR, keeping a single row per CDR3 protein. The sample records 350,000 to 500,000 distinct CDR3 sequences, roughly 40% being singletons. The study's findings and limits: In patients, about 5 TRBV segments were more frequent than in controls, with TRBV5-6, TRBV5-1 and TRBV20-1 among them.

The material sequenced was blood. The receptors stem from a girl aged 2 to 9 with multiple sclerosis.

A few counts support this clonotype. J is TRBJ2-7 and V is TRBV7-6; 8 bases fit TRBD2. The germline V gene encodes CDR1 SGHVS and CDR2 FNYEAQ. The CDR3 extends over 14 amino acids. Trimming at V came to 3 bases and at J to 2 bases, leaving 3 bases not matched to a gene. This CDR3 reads CASSLGLGPYEQYF. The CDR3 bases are TGTGCCAGCAGCTTGGGACTAGGCCCCTACGAGCAGTACTTC. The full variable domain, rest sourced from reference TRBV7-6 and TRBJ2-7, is GAGVSQSPRYKVTKRGQDVALRCDPISGHVSLYWYRQALGQGPEFLTYFNYEAQQDKSGLPNDRFSAERPEGSISTLTIQRTEQRDSAMYRCASSLGLGPYEQYFGPGTRLTVT.

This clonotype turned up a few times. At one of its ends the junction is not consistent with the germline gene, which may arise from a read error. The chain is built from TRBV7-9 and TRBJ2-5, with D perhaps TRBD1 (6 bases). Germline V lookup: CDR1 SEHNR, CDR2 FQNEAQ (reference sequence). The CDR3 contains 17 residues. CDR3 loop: CASSLLAQGVVEETQYF. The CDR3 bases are TGTGCCAGCAGCTTATTGGCACAGGGAGTGGTGGAAGAGACTCAGTACTTC. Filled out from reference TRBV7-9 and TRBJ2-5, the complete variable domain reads DTGVSQNPRHKITKRGQNVTFRCDPISEHNRLYWYRQTLGQGPEFLTYFQNEAQLEKSRLLSDRFSAERPKGSFSTLEIQRTEQGDSAMYLCASSLLAQGVVEETQYFGPGTRLLVL.

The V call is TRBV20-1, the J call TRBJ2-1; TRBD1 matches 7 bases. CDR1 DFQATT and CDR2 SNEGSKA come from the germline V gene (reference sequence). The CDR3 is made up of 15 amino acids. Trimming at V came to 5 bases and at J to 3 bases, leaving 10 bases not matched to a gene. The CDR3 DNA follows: TGCAGTGCTTCACGGACAGGACCCTACTACAATGAGCAGTTCTTC. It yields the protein CSASRTGPYYNEQFF.

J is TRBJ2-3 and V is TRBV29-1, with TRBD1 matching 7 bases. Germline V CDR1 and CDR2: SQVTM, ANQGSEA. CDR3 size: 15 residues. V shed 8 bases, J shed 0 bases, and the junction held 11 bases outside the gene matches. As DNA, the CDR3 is TGCAGCACCCAATGGACAGGACCTAGCACAGATACGCAGTATTTT. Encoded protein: CSTQWTGPSTDTQYF.

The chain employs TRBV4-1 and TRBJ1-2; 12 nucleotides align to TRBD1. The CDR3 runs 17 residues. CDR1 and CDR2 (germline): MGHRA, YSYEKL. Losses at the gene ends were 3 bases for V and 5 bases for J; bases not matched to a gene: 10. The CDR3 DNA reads TGCGCCAGCAGCCACAGACGGGACAGGGGGCCTTTATATGGCTACACCTTC. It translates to CASSHRRDRGPLYGYTF.

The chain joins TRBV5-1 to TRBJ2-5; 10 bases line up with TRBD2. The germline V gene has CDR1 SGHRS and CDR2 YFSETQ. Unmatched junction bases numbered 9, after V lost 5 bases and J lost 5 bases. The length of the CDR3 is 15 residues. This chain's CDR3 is CASSSLAGDKETQYF. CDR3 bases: TGCGCCAGCAGTTCCCTAGCGGGAGATAAGGAGACCCAGTACTTC.

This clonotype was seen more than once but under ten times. The CDR3 DNA reads as TGCAGCGTTGCAGGGACTGAAGCTTTCTTT. Amino acid sequence: CSVAGTEAFF. The chain carries TRBV29-1 and TRBJ1-1; D possibly corresponds to TRBD1 (5 bases). The CDR3 has 10 residues. V lost 4 bases and J 5 bases, leaving 5 bases between the germline ends. The germline V gene encodes CDR1 SQVTM and CDR2 ANQGSEA.

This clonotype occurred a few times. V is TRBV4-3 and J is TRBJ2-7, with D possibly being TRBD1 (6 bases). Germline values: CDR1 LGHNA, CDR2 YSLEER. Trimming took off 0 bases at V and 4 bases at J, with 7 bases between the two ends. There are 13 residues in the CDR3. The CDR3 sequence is CASSQEQGYEQYF. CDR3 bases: TGCGCCAGCAGCCAAGAACAGGGATACGAGCAGTACTTC.

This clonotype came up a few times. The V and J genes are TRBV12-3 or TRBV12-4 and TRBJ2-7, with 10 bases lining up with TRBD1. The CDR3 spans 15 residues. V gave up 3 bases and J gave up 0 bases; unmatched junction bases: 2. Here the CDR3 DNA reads TGTGCCAGCAGTTTTTGGGACAGGGGCTCCTACGAGCAGTACTTC. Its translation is CASSFWDRGSYEQYF.

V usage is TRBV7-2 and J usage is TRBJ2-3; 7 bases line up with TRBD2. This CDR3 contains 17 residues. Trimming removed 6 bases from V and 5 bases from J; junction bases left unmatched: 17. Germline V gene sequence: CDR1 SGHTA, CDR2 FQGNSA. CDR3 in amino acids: CASRPTVGGPVIDTQYF. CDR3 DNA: TGTGCCAGCAGACCGACTGTGGGAGGGCCGGTGATAGATACGCAGTATTTT.

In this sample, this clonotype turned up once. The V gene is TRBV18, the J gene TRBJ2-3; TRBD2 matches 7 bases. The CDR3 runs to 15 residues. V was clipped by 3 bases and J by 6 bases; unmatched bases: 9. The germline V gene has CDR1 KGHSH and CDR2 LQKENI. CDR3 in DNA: TGTGCCAGCTCACCGGTCGCGGGAGTGGGGGATACGCAGTATTTT. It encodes CASSPVAGVGDTQYF.

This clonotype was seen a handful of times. CDR3 nucleotide sequence: TGTGCCAGCAGTTCACAGACTAGCGTTTCCTACAATGAGCAGTTCTTC. Encoded protein: CASSSQTSVSYNEQFF. This chain uses TRBV7-2 with TRBJ2-1; 8 nucleotides line up with TRBD2. Germline CDR1 and CDR2: SGHTA and FQGNSA. The CDR3 length is 16 residues. V dropped 6 bases and J dropped 1; count of bases not matched to a gene: 8.

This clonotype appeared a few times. The CDR3 region is CASSLVPVADTQYF. CDR3 sequence (DNA): TGTGCCAGCAGCTTAGTACCGGTGGCAGATACGCAGTATTTT. The chain recombines TRBV7-2 with TRBJ2-3; D call uncertain. V was trimmed by 1 base and J by 4 bases, leaving 9 bases between them. The germline V gene encodes CDR1 SGHTA and CDR2 FQGNSA. The CDR3 runs to 14 residues.

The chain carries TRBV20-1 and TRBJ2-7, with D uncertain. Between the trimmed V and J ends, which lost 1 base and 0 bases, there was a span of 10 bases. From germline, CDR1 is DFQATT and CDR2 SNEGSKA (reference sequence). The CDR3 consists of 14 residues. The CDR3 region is CSARVDGASYEQYF. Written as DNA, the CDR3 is TGCAGTGCTAGAGTGGACGGCGCCTCCTACGAGCAGTACTTC.

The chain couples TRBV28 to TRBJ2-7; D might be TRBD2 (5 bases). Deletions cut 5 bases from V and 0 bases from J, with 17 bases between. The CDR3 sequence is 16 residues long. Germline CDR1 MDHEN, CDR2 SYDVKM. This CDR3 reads CASSPPERILSYEQYF. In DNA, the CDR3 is TGTGCCAGCAGTCCTCCCGAGCGGATCCTCTCCTACGAGCAGTACTTC.

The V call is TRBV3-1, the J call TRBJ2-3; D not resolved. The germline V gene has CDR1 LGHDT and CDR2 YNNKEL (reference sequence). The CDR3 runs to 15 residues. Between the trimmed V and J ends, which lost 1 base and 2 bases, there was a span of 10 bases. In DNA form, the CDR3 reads TGTGCCAGCAGCCAAGGTTCCAGTTACACAGATACGCAGTATTTT. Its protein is CASSQGSSYTDTQYF.

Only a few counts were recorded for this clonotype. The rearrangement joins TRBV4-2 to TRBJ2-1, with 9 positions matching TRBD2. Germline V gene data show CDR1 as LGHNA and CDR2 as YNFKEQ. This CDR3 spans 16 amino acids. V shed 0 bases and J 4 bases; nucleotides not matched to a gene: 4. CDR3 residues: CASSQEASGVYNEQFF. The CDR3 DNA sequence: TGTGCCAGCAGCCAAGAGGCTAGCGGGGTATACAATGAGCAGTTCTTC.

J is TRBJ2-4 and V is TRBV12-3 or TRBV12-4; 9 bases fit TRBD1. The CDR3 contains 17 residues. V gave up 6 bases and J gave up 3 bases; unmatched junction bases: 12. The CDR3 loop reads CASSFTDRGDRKNIQYF. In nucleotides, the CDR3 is TGTGCCAGCAGCTTCACGGACAGGGGTGACCGCAAAAACATTCAGTACTTC.

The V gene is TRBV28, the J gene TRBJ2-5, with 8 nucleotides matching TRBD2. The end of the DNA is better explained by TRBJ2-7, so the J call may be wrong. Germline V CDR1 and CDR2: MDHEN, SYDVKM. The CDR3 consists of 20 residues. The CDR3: CASSFPPVGSGEGGSYEQYF. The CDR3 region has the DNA TGTGCCAGCAGTTTTCCACCCGTCGGTAGCGGGGAAGGTGGCTCCTACGAGCAGTACTTC.

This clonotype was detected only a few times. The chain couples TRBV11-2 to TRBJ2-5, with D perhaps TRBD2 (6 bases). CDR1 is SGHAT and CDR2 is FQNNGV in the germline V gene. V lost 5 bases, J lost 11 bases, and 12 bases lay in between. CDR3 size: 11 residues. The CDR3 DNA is TGTGCCAGCAGCCTTTATCGGGAGCAGTACTTC. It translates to CASSLYREQYF.

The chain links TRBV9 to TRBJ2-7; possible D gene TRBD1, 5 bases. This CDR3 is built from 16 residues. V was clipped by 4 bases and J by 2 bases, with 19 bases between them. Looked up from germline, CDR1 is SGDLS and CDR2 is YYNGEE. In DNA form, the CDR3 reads TGTGCCAGCAGCCCCCGGAGTTTGGTAGGGGCCTACGAGCAGTACTTC. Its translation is CASSPRSLVGAYEQYF.

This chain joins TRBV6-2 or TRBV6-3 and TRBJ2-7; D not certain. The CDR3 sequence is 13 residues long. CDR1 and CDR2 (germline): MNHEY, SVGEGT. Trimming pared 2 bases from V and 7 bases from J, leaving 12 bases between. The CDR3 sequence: CASSYTLFYEQYF. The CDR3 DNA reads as TGTGCCAGCAGTTACACTTTGTTCTATGAGCAGTACTTC.

The CDR3 protein is CASSYSGTSWVGLRGYTF. The DNA of the CDR3 is TGTGCCAGCAGTTACTCGGGCACCAGCTGGGTGGGTCTACGGGGCTACACCTTC. The chain employs TRBV6-5 and TRBJ1-2; D gene uncertain. The CDR3 is 18 residues long. Per germline, CDR1 MNHEY and CDR2 SVGAGI. V was cut by 0 bases and J by 8 bases, with 25 bases left in between.